This TCR beta chain was profiled in a study of Tregs in tolerant kidney transplant recipients. The method was immunoSEQ multiplex PCR; TCRdb's version includes in-frame clones alone and lacks a portion of them. Of roughly 99,000 clones in the sample, approximately 93% are singletons; the top ten hold 0.46%. Concerning this clone: What it recognizes is unknown.

Notes on the study in general: Few patients were studied, so findings need validation in larger groups.

The receptor's source is a human donor who received a combined kidney and bone marrow transplant. This material consisted of CD4+ T cells from blood, taken before the transplant.

The CDR3 region has the DNA TGTGCCAGCAGCTTAGCGTCGGCGGTCCATAATTCACCCCTCCACTTT. Its protein is CASSLASAVHNSPLHF. This chain links TRBV7-7 with TRBJ1-6; no clear D. Trimming removed 0 bases from V and 5 bases from J, with 11 bases in between. The germline gives CDR1 SSHAT, CDR2 FNYEAQ (reference sequence). The CDR3 is made up of 16 amino acids. Based on the CDR3 plus reference TRBV7-7 and TRBJ1-6, the full variable domain is GAGVSQSPRYKVTKRGQDVTLRCDPISSHATLYWYQQALGQGPEFLTYFNYEAQPDKSGLPSDRFSAERPEGSISTLTIQRTEQRDSAMYRCASSLASAVHNSPLHFGNGTRLTVT.